This TCR beta chain was recorded in a study of shared clonotypes between healthy human individuals. CD8 cells classed as naive were CD45RO-negative and positively selected for CCR7, excluding terminally differentiated effector memory CD45RA+ cells. The length of the CDR3 is 19 residues. The V gene's germline CDR1 is LGHNA and CDR2 YNFKEQ. V lost 3 bases to trimming and J lost 0 bases; unmatched junction nucleotides: 16. Method: immunoSEQ multiplex PCR; TCRdb's copy keeps in-frame clones and lacks some. Of millions of clones listed, roughly 91% are singletons. This clonotype originated in a young man in good health. Some clones in this sample may be carry-over from other donors' samples. The rearrangement links TRBV4-2 to TRBJ2-7, with TRBD2 matching over 8 bases. Sequencing was done on a sample of naive CD8+ T cells from PBMCs. The CDR3 here is CASSQVPPRDGTSSYEQYF. In DNA form, the CDR3 reads TGTGCCAGCAGCCAGGTACCTCCAAGGGACGGGACTAGCTCCTACGAGCAGTACTTC.